The next 10 T cell receptor beta chains were all read from a single sample in a study of T cell responses to AZD1222 COVID-19 vaccine. Sequenced by immunoSEQ multiplex PCR; TCRdb stores in-frame clones only, minus some. The top ten clones hold approximately 22% of a sample with tens of thousands of clones, 70% to 85% of them seen once. Sequencing used peripheral blood, obtained on day 0 of MenACWY control vaccination. The receptors shown here come from an adult in good health.

The chain links TRBV11-1 to TRBJ2-1, with 14 bases matching TRBD2. From germline, CDR1 is SGHAT and CDR2 FQDESV (reference sequence). This CDR3 contains 16 residues. Germline trimming cut 4 bases from V and 5 bases from J; bases unmatched to any gene: 4. This chain's CDR3 is CASSSGLAGVNNEQFF. The CDR3 bases are TGTGCCAGCAGCTCGGGACTAGCGGGGGTTAACAATGAGCAGTTCTTC.

The chain uses TRBV7-8 and TRBJ1-1; 9 bases are shared with TRBD1. The CDR3 totals 15 residues. Trimming cost V 2 bases and J 1 base; bases outside gene matches: 2. Germline CDR1 is SGHVS and CDR2 is FQNEAQ. This CDR3 is CASSLQGQGNTEAFF. The DNA of the CDR3 is TGTGCCAGCAGCTTACAGGGACAGGGGAACACTGAAGCTTTCTTT.

The chain carries TRBV5-6 and TRBJ1-6; D might be TRBD1 (5 bases). V lost 4 bases and J 7 bases, leaving 9 bases between the germline ends. Germline values: CDR1 SGHDT, CDR2 YYEEEE. The CDR3 runs 13 residues. In nucleotides, the CDR3 is TGTGCCAGCAGCGGGGCTCCAAATTCACCCCTCCACTTT. This encodes CASSGAPNSPLHF.

The CDR3 loop reads CASIEYNEQFF. The CDR3 DNA reads as TGTGCCAGCATAGAGTACAATGAGCAGTTCTTC. V is TRBV12-3 or TRBV12-4 and J is TRBJ2-1; unclear D gene. The CDR3 is 11 residues long. The ends were cut back, 7 bases at V and 4 bases at J, with 5 bases in the middle.

The table lists this clone with a count of one. The chain combines TRBV16 with TRBJ1-2, with D possibly being TRBD1 (6 bases). CDR1 KGHSY and CDR2 FQNENV come from the germline V gene. This CDR3 comprises 14 residues. Between the trimmed V and J ends, which lost 5 bases and 7 bases, there was a span of 17 bases. The CDR3 protein is CASSAQKQGAGYTF. The DNA for the CDR3 is TGTGCCAGCAGCGCGCAAAAACAGGGAGCTGGCTACACCTTC.

The chain is built from TRBV3-1 (or the pseudogene TRBV3-2) and TRBJ2-5; possibly TRBD1 for D (5 bases). The CDR3 is 14 amino acids. The V and J ends lost 4 bases and 2 bases respectively, with 11 bases between them. CDR1 LGHDT and CDR2 YNNKEL come from the germline V gene (reference sequence). CDR3 in amino acids: CASSLLGDQETQYF. Here the CDR3 DNA reads TGTGCCAGCAGCCTCCTAGGGGATCAAGAGACCCAGTACTTC.

Here the CDR3 reads CASSEGYSNQPQHF. CDR3 nucleotide sequence: TGCGCCAGCAGTGAGGGGTATAGCAATCAGCCCCAGCATTTT. The chain has TRBV10-2 and TRBJ1-5, with no clear D. Germline V CDR1 and CDR2: WSHSY, SAAADI. V was trimmed by 2 bases and J by 0 bases, leaving 5 bases between them. The CDR3 runs to 14 residues.

The chain couples TRBV10-3 to TRBJ1-4; maybe TRBD1 (5 bases). The ends were cut back, 2 bases at V and 10 bases at J, with 11 bases in the middle. Germline V gene data show CDR1 as ENHRY and CDR2 as SYGVKD. CDR3 size: 13 residues. CDR3 sequence (DNA): TGTGCCATCAGTGAGGACAGTGTGGGAAAACTGTTTTTT. Translating it yields CAISEDSVGKLFF.

This sequence joins TRBV3-1 (or the pseudogene TRBV3-2) and TRBJ2-1; 7 nucleotides align to TRBD2. Germline V CDR1 and CDR2: LGHDT, YNNKEL (reference sequence). The CDR3 runs 15 residues. After removal of 5 bases from V and 6 bases from J, the junction contained 10 bases not matched to a gene. This CDR3 reads CASSFGLDPPNEQFF. The CDR3 bases are TGTGCCAGCAGCTTCGGACTAGATCCCCCCAATGAGCAGTTCTTC.

V and J are TRBV19 and TRBJ1-5; possible D gene TRBD1, 5 bases. CDR3 size: 16 residues. Germline CDR1 reads LNHDA; CDR2 reads SQIVND (reference sequence). The V and J ends lost 7 bases and 6 bases respectively, with 22 bases between them. The CDR3 DNA reads TGTGCCAGTACCGCCGAAAATCGGGGGTTAGTTCAGCCCCAGCATTTT. Translating it yields CASTAENRGLVQPQHF.